The 26 T cell receptor beta chains in this list originate from one sample, sequenced in a study of sequential checkpoint blockade in melanoma. Treatment: randomized to nivolumab then ipilimumab (arm A) or the reverse (arm B). Data came from immunoSEQ multiplex PCR; TCRdb stores just in-frame clones and leaves some out. The sample shows about 40,000 clones, about nine tenths of them seen only once. The input for sequencing was CD8+ T cells sorted from blood (inferred from file names), taken from a patient given nivolumab and ipilimumab in sequence. These receptors all stem from a human donor with melanoma.

This sequence joins TRBV7-9 and TRBJ2-3, with 8 bases identical to TRBD2. CDR3 length equals 15 residues. J was trimmed by 2 bases and V by 2 bases; bases with no gene match: 3. In germline, CDR1 is SEHNR, CDR2 FQNEAQ (reference sequence). The chain's CDR3 is CASSLKAGATDTQYF. The CDR3 DNA sequence: TGTGCCAGCAGCTTAAAAGCGGGGGCCACAGATACGCAGTATTTT.

V and J are TRBV27 and TRBJ2-5, with 9 bases identical to TRBD2. The CDR3 extends over 15 amino acids. Unmatched junction bases numbered 8, after V lost 6 bases and J lost 3 bases. In germline, CDR1 is MNHEY, CDR2 SMNVEV (reference sequence). The CDR3 DNA follows: TGTGCCAGCAGCTTAGGGGGCGGGAGGGAAGAGACCCAGTACTTC. Its translation is CASSLGGGREETQYF.

This chain joins TRBV2 and TRBJ2-5, with D unclear. The CDR3 loop spans 11 amino acids. The V and J ends lost 10 bases and 1 base respectively, with 7 bases between them. Germline CDR1 and CDR2: SNHLY and FYNNEI. The CDR3 DNA reads as TGTGCCACCCGCGGCCAAGAGACCCAGTACTTC. Protein sequence: CATRGQETQYF. Full variable domain (outside the CDR3, taken from reference TRBV2 and TRBJ2-5): EPEVTQTPSHQVTQMGQEVILRCVPISNHLYFYWYRQILGQKVEFLVSFYNNEISEKSEIFDDQFSVERPDGSNFTLKIRSTKLEDSAMYFCATRGQETQYFGPGTRLLVL.

The chain is built from TRBV27 and TRBJ2-7; 7 bases line up with TRBD1. V was pared by 4 bases and J by 2 bases, with 5 bases of the junction left unmatched. This CDR3 has 14 amino acids. Germline V gives CDR1 MNHEY, CDR2 SMNVEV (reference sequence). CDR3 sequence reads: CASSSRQGAYEQYF. In DNA form, the CDR3 reads TGTGCCAGCAGTTCCCGACAGGGAGCCTACGAGCAGTACTTC.

This sequence joins TRBV7-6 and TRBJ2-7, with D maybe TRBD1 (6 bases). CDR1 SGHVS and CDR2 FNYEAQ come from the germline V gene. The CDR3 sequence is 12 residues long. V lost 11 bases and J lost 6, with 17 bases in between. The CDR3 spells CAYSDGGGEQYF. The CDR3 DNA reads TGTGCCTATTCCGATGGGGGCGGCGAGCAGTACTTC.

The V gene is TRBV27, the J gene TRBJ1-5; 8 bases are shared with TRBD1. Unmatched junction bases numbered 3, after V lost 2 bases and J lost 6 bases. CDR1 is MNHEY, CDR2 SMNVEV, per germline (reference sequence). CDR3 length: 14 residues. As DNA, the CDR3 is TGTGCCAGCAGTTTAGGACAGGGAGGTCAGCCCCAGCATTTT. Encoded protein: CASSLGQGGQPQHF.

V gene TRBV7-9 combines with J gene TRBJ2-7, with 10 bases aligning to TRBD1. Germline values: CDR1 SEHNR, CDR2 FQNEAQ (reference sequence). Germline trimming cut 8 bases from V and 3 bases from J; bases unmatched to any gene: 10. There are 15 residues in the CDR3. The CDR3 DNA reads as TGTGCCAGCGGATCCGGGACAGGGGTTTTCTACGAGCAGTACGTC. It translates to CASGSGTGVFYEQYV.

This rearrangement joins TRBV10-3 to TRBJ2-5; 9 bases align to TRBD1. The CDR3 runs to 16 residues. From germline, CDR1 is ENHRY and CDR2 SYGVKD. V lost 0 bases, J lost 4 bases, and 6 bases stayed unmatched. DNA of the CDR3: TGTGCCATCAGTGAGTCGCGTCGACAGGGGGGAGAGACCCAGTACTTC. Protein sequence: CAISESRRQGGETQYF.

This chain uses TRBV7-8 with TRBJ2-5, with 13 bases fitting TRBD2. Trimming at V came to 2 bases and at J to 0 bases, leaving 6 bases not matched to a gene. Germline CDR1 reads SGHVS; CDR2 reads FQNEAQ. This CDR3 contains 18 residues. The CDR3 coding sequence is TGTGCCAGCAGCTTACTAATAGGGACTAGCGGGGACCAAGAGACCCAGTACTTC. Translating gives CASSLLIGTSGDQETQYF.

The chain links TRBV5-4 to TRBJ2-7; unclear D gene. Trimming took off 0 bases at V and 1 base at J, with 8 bases between the two ends. Germline CDR1 reads SGHNT; CDR2 reads YYREEE (reference sequence). The CDR3 totals 14 residues. CDR3 protein: CASSLGYGSYEQYF. Here the CDR3 DNA reads TGTGCCAGCAGCTTGGGCTACGGTTCCTACGAGCAGTACTTC.

This clone came up once. The junction and the germline gene differ at one end; a read error may be behind it. This chain joins TRBV7-7 and TRBJ2-5; D possibly corresponds to TRBD2 (5 bases). Germline V gene lookup returns CDR1 SSHAT and CDR2 FNYEAQ (reference sequence). This CDR3 is built from 14 residues. The CDR3 nucleotides are TGTGCTAGCAGCCTACGAGGACTTGGGGAGACCCAGTACTTC. Translation: CASSLRGLGETQYF.

CDR3 sequence (DNA): TGCAGCGTTGAGAGCCAGGGCTCCTACAATGAGCAGTTCTTC. Its translation is CSVESQGSYNEQFF. The rearrangement uses TRBV29-1 and TRBJ2-1; D possibly corresponds to TRBD1 (5 bases). V lost 3 bases, J lost 0 bases, and 9 bases lay in between. Per germline, CDR1 SQVTM and CDR2 ANQGSEA. The CDR3 spans 14 residues.

The chain employs TRBV19 and TRBJ2-3; tentatively, D is TRBD1 (5 bases). V was trimmed by 1 base and J by 6 bases, leaving 17 bases between them. The CDR3 runs 16 residues. The germline V gene encodes CDR1 LNHDA and CDR2 SQIVND (reference sequence). The CDR3 DNA reads TGTGCCAGTAGTATAGCCCTCGGAAGACAGTCGGATACGCAGTATTTT. This translates into CASSIALGRQSDTQYF.

The count of this clone is one. The chain uses TRBV6-5 and TRBJ2-3; D might be TRBD2 (5 bases). Germline V CDR1 and CDR2: MNHEY, SVGAGI. The V end was cut by 5 bases, the J end by 6 bases, with 12 bases between. This CDR3 contains 13 residues. The CDR3: CASSPTSFDTQYF. The CDR3 bases are TGTGCCAGCAGTCCCACTAGTTTTGATACGCAGTATTTT.

The genes are TRBV9 and TRBJ2-1; 12 positions match TRBD2. There are 17 residues in the CDR3. The V segment lost 4 bases and the J segment 9 bases; nucleotides outside the gene matches: 14. Per germline, CDR1 SGDLS and CDR2 YYNGEE. The CDR3 is CASSSDQRLAGDIEQFF. The DNA of the CDR3 is TGTGCCAGCAGCTCCGATCAAAGACTAGCGGGAGACATTGAGCAGTTCTTC. The full variable domain, in which reference TRBV9 and TRBJ2-1 provide the parts outside the CDR3, is DSGVTQTPKHLITATGQRVTLRCSPRSGDLSVYWYQQSLDQGLQFLIQYYNGEERAKGNILERFSAQQFPDLHSELNLSSLELGDSALYFCASSSDQRLAGDIEQFFGPGTRLTVL.

The chain uses TRBV29-1 and TRBJ1-2; weak D call: TRBD1 (5 bases). Trimming removed 4 bases at V and 7 bases at J, with 19 bases between. Germline loops: CDR1 SQVTM, CDR2 ANQGSEA. CDR3 length: 14 amino acids. This CDR3 reads CSVVESREKVGYTF. The CDR3 nucleotides are TGCAGCGTTGTAGAGAGCAGGGAAAAGGTTGGCTACACCTTC.

Here the CDR3 DNA reads TGTGCCAGCAGTTTAGGAGTCGGGGGACCGTATAGCAATCAGCCCCAGCATTTT. Translated, it gives CASSLGVGGPYSNQPQHF. J is TRBJ1-5 and V is TRBV28; possibly TRBD1 for D (5 bases). Per the germline V gene, CDR1 is MDHEN and CDR2 is SYDVKM. Trimming left V 2 bases short and J 0 bases short, with 17 bases between. This CDR3 region has 18 residues.

This CDR3 is CASSVQGASTEAFF. The CDR3 DNA reads as TGTGCCAGCAGCGTACAGGGGGCGTCCACTGAAGCTTTCTTT. The chain carries TRBV9 and TRBJ1-1, with TRBD1 matching 8 bases. Trimming at V came to 1 base and at J to 4 bases, leaving 3 bases not matched to a gene. This CDR3 has 14 amino acids. Germline V gene sequence: CDR1 SGDLS, CDR2 YYNGEE.

This clone came up a few times. The chain uses TRBV19 and TRBJ1-2; 9 bases map to TRBD1. The germline V gene encodes CDR1 LNHDA and CDR2 SQIVND (reference sequence). The trim removed 6 bases at V and 6 bases at J, leaving 2 bases unmatched. CDR3 length: 12 residues. Here the CDR3 DNA reads TGTGCCAGTAGACAGGGGGCCCATGGCTACACCTTC. Translation gives CASRQGAHGYTF.

The chain uses TRBV9 and TRBJ2-1, with a weak D call TRBD1 (6 bases). The ends were cut back, 4 bases at V and 6 bases at J, with 8 bases in the middle. This CDR3 is built from 12 residues. CDR1 is SGDLS, CDR2 YYNGEE, per germline. The CDR3 bases are TGTGCCAGCAGCCAACAGGGCAATGAGCAGTTCTTC. Its translation is CASSQQGNEQFF.

J is TRBJ1-5 and V is TRBV28; 7 nucleotides align to TRBD1. This CDR3 comprises 15 residues. Losses at the gene ends were 6 bases for V and 0 bases for J; bases not matched to a gene: 5. Germline assignment: CDR1 MDHEN and CDR2 SYDVKM. CDR3 DNA: TGTGCCAGCAGACCTACAGGGGTTAGCAATCAGCCCCAGCATTTT. Translated: CASRPTGVSNQPQHF.

The rearrangement links TRBV5-5 to TRBJ2-7, with 8 bases matching TRBD2. Germline-derived CDR1 and CDR2 are SGHKS and YYEKEE (reference sequence). With V trimmed by 1 base and J by 0 bases, 15 bases remained unmatched. The length of the CDR3 is 19 residues. The CDR3 region is CASSLKVGAGAQSSYEQYF. The CDR3 DNA is TGTGCCAGCAGCTTGAAGGTGGGAGCGGGAGCGCAGAGCTCCTACGAGCAGTACTTC.

This chain links TRBV27 with TRBJ2-1, with 10 bases matching TRBD2. V trimming: 8 bases; J trimming: 4 bases; junction bases outside the gene matches: 5. From germline, CDR1 is MNHEY and CDR2 SMNVEV (reference sequence). The CDR3 runs to 14 residues. The CDR3 DNA reads as TGTGCCAGCTCTAGCGGGAGAAGTTACAATGAGCAGTTCTTC. Translation gives CASSSGRSYNEQFF.

This clone is a singleton in its sample. The V call is TRBV11-3, the J call TRBJ2-2; a weak D match, TRBD1 (5 bases). CDR1 SGHNT and CDR2 YENEEA come from the germline V gene. The CDR3 extends over 15 amino acids. Deletions cut 5 bases from V and 6 bases from J, with 16 bases between. The DNA of the CDR3 is TGTGCCAGCAGCCCCCCGACAGCCTTACCCGGGGAGCTGTTTTTT. It specifies CASSPPTALPGELFF.

The V and J genes are TRBV4-1 and TRBJ1-1, with TRBD1 as a possible D gene (5 bases). V lost 4 bases and J lost 1, with 13 bases in between. CDR3 length: 15 amino acids. The germline CDR1 and CDR2 sequences are MGHRA and YSYEKL. The CDR3 bases are TGCGCCAGCAGCCTAGGCCCCGGACAGAACACTGAAGCTTTCTTT. Protein product: CASSLGPGQNTEAFF.

This chain joins TRBV5-4 and TRBJ2-5, with a possible D match to TRBD2 (5 bases). The CDR3 length is 13 residues. The germline V gene has CDR1 SGHNT and CDR2 YYREEE (reference sequence). The ends were cut back, 2 bases at V and 3 bases at J, with 8 bases in the middle. The CDR3 is CASSFMGEETQYF. In DNA, the CDR3 is TGTGCCAGCAGCTTCATGGGAGAAGAGACCCAGTACTTC.